This TCR beta chain was found in a study of T cell responses to AZD1222 COVID-19 vaccine (dated by TCRdb to about 2021). Background on the whole study: A total of more than 230 trial participants underwent TCR sequencing, of whom 207 received two doses of AZD1222 and about 26 received two doses of the MenACWY control vaccine. Trial participants were enrolled by age into subgroups of 18-55, 56-69 and 70-plus years, and about 150, 27 and 61 TCR-sequenced participants, respectively, were included in these subgroups. The investigation overall reported the following: No day 14 peak-response samples were available, so repertoires were characterized only after the peak T cell response. CD4 TCRs associated with the vaccine covered the entire spike protein, and the dominant responses were in regions 160-218 and 743-854. Conclusions about previously exposed vaccinees were limited because only six or seven AZD1222 recipients were SARS-CoV-2 seropositive at baseline. Epitopes outside the regions mutated in the B.1.351 and B.1.1.7 variants were reportedly recognized by nearly half of the unique spike-specific TCRs. A significant rise in spike-specific TCR breadth and depth was observed after two AZD1222 doses relative to day 0 and relative to MenACWY recipients. The 56-69-year group was small, and its depth increase did not reach significance, likely because of low power. Most participants were white British and females outnumbered males, and the authors suggested that clonal diversity may have been underestimated.

Interpreted using the paper, the time point label stands for: baseline before first vaccination. The label giving this sample's treatment or condition can be read as: meningococcal conjugate vaccine given as trial control. The vaccinee samples were drawn from two UK trials, COV001 and COV002, one of which was a single-blind randomized controlled phase 2/3 trial testing AZD1222 (ChAdOx1 nCoV-19) in healthy adults. Trial participant PBMC samples were collected at day 0 and day 28 after the second dose for TCRbeta chain sequencing. The CDR3 regions of human TCRbeta chains were subjected to immunosequencing. The authors processed their data as follows. TCRs in the repertoires were compared against a reference library of SARS-CoV-2-specific TCRs that had been generated with the MIRA antigen-specificity platform. Breadth was defined as the fraction of unique TCRs that were SARS-CoV-2-associated. Depth was defined as the fraction of total T cells that were SARS-CoV-2-associated. Using the MIRA data, each spike-specific TCR was mapped to the spike region that the TCR reacts to and placed in a CD4 or CD8 class. Log10-transformed breadth and depth values were compared by one-way ANOVA with Sidak's multiple comparisons tests. This is the immuneACCESS table as TCRdb keeps it, with only in-frame sequences that have V and J called. A part of the clones is gone; compared with another copy, unresolved V genes explain less than half, and the rest is unexplained. V and J calls and clone size follow that table, whereas D and trimming were derived from the DNA. Within this sample are 84,000 or so clones, with roughly 87% of them counted one time only. Jointly, the top ten make up more than 5% of the sample.

V ends up 1 base short and J 0 bases short, with an unmatched junction base count of 11. CDR1 SEHNR and CDR2 FQNEAQ were looked up in the germline V gene (reference sequence). The CDR3 goes from the cysteine to the phenylalanine over 18 residues. Only CDR3 DNA is held: 54 bases, read in frame from base 1. For this clone: Its recognized antigen is unknown. The record has no base qualities; no much larger clone is one base away.

This clonotype was sampled from an adult in good health. The sample consisted of peripheral blood, taken on day 0 of MenACWY control vaccination. Recombination connected TRBV7-9 to TRBJ1-1; TRBD1 matches 7 bases in the middle. The CDR3 here reads CASSLGRGTGVMNTEAFF. The DNA reads TGTGCCAGCAGCTTAGGGCGGGGTACAGGGGTTATGAACACTGAAGCTTTCTTT.